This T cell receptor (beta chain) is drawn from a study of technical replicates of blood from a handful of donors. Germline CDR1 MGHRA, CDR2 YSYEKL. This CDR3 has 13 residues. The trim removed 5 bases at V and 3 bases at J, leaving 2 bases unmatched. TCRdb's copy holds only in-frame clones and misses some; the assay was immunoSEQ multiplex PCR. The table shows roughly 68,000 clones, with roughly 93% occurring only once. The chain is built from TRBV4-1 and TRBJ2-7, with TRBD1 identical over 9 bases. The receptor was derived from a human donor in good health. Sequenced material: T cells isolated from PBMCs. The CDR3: CASSSDRGYEQYF. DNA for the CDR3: TGCGCCAGCAGCTCGGACAGGGGCTACGAGCAGTACTTC.